This T cell receptor (beta chain) stems from a study of blood T cell repertoires in COVID-19. Study-level information: PBMCs, B-cell-depleted T cells, or T cells provided the cDNA or gDNA that made up the material.

Original analysis: How many nucleated cells were present was estimated from reference gene primer amplification. Using immunoSEQ multiplex PCR, the repertoire was profiled, and TCRdb retains in-frame clones only, with some absent. V and J calls plus clone size are reproduced from that table; the DNA served to infer D and trimming. The sample lists around 240,000 clones, approximately 80% seen once, with over 1.5% in the top ten. The germline V gene encodes CDR1 SGHNT and CDR2 YYREEE (reference sequence). Trimming cost V 3 bases and J 2 bases; bases outside gene matches: 3. The CDR3 runs to 14 residues.

The rearrangement links TRBV5-4 to TRBJ2-7; 9 nucleotides agree with TRBD2. The receptor comes from a woman aged 80 or older with acute or convalescent COVID-19. The source material was peripheral blood. The CDR3, as DNA: TGTGCCAGCAGCTACGCTAGCGGGGCCTACGAGCAGTACTTC. This translates into CASSYASGAYEQYF. The full variable domain, its missing parts supplied by reference TRBV5-4 and TRBJ2-7, is ETGVTQSPTHLIKTRGQQVTLRCSSQSGHNTVSWYQQALGQGPQFIFQYYREEENGRGNFPPRFSGLQFPNYSSELNVNALELDDSALYLCASSYASGAYEQYFGPGTRLTVT.